This T cell receptor beta chain was found in a study of shared clonotypes between healthy human individuals. The study, taken as a whole, reports: Researchers found naive subsets generally carried larger estimated richness than memory subsets.

Sorted-subset replicate PCRs used about 200 ng of genomic DNA. This amount corresponded to 33,000 or so T cell genomes. Assay: immunoSEQ multiplex PCR; the TCRdb copy retains only in-frame clones and omits some. The repertoire holds over 950,000 clones, about 80% seen once, with approximately 0.95% in the top ten. Comment on this clone: Its target is not known.

CDR3 length equals 15 residues. Per the germline V gene, CDR1 is SEHNR and CDR2 is FQNEAQ (reference sequence). V lost 5 bases, J lost 7 bases, and 8 bases stayed unmatched. Sample: memory CD4+ T cells from PBMCs. Indicated subset: CD45RA-negative fraction. The chain carries TRBV7-9 and TRBJ1-4; 9 nucleotides match TRBD1. The TCR was taken from a man aged 18 to 35 in good health. Some clones in this sample may be carry-over from other donors' samples. This CDR3 is CASSKRQGEGEKLFF. The CDR3 nucleotides are TGTGCCAGCAGCAAGCGACAGGGGGAAGGTGAAAAACTGTTTTTT.